This TCR beta chain was documented in a study of T cell repertoires in cytomegalovirus infection. About the study: Public TCR beta signatures marked donors with CMV infection and the matching HLA. General study results and limits: Cumulated frequencies of public TCR beta families served to identify carriers of CMV plus the relevant HLA. HLA-C-restricted, CMV-specific TCR beta clonotypes were dominant ex vivo.

Comment on this clonotype: Its antigen is currently unknown.

V was clipped by 4 bases and J by 3 bases, with 13 bases between them. Looked up from germline, CDR1 is SEHNR and CDR2 is FQNEAQ (reference sequence). The CDR3 loop spans 15 amino acids. TCRdb reanalysed the reads using MiXCR and keeps one entry per CDR3 protein. The sample holds 200,000 to 250,000 distinct CDR3 sequences; 22% are singletons and the top ten take over 15%. This rearrangement joins TRBV7-9 to TRBJ2-1, with D hard to call. The sample comprised CD8+ T cells from PBMCs. The receptor was isolated from a human donor in good health (CMV status not recorded). Some clones in this sample may be carry-over from other donors' samples. The CDR3 coding sequence is TGTGCCAGCAGCTCCCCGGCCAAAGGCTACAATGAGCAGTTCTTC. It specifies CASSSPAKGYNEQFF.